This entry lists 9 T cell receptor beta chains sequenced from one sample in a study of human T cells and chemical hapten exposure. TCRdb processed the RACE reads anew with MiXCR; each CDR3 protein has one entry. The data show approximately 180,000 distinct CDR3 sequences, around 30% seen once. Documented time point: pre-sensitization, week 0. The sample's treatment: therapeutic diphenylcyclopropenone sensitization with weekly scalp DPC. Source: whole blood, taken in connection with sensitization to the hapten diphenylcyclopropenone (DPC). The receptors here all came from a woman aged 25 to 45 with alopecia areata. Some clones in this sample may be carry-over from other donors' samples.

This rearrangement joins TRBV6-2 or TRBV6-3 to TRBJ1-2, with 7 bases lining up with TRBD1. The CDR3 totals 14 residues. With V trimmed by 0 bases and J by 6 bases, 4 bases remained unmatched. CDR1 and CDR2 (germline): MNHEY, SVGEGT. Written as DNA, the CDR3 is TGTGCCAGCAGTTACTCCCAACAGGGGAATGGCTACACCTTC. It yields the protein CASSYSQQGNGYTF.

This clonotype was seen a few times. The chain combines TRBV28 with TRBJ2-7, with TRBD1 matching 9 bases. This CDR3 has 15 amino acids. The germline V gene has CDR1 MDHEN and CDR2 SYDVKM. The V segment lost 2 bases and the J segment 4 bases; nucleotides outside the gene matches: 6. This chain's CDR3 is CASSLRDRVDYEQYF. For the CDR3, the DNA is TGTGCCAGCAGTTTAAGGGACAGGGTGGATTACGAGCAGTACTTC.

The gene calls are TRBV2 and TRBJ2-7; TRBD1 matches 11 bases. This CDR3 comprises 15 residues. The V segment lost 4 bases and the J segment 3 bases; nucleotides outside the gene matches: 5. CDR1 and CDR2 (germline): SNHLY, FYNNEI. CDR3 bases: TGTGCCAGCAGTGTAACCGGGACAGGGGGCTACGAGCAGTACTTC. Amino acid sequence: CASSVTGTGGYEQYF.

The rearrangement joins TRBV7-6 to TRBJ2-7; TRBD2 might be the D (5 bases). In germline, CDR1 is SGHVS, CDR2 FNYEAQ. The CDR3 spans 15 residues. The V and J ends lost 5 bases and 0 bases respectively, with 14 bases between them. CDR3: CASSEAEDSSYEQYF. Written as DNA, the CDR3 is TGTGCCAGCAGCGAAGCGGAGGATAGCTCCTACGAGCAGTACTTC.

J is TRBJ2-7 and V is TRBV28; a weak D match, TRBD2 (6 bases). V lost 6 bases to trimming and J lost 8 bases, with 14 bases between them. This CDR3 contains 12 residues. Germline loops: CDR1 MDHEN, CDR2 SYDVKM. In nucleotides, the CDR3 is TGTGCCAGCAGCTCGGGACTTTTTAAGCAGTACTTC. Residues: CASSSGLFKQYF.

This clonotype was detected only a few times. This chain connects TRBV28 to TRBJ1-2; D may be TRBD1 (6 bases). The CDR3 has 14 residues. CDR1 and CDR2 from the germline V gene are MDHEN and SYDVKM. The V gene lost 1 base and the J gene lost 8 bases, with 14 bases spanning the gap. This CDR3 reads CASSLLETGHGYTF. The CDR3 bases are TGTGCCAGCAGTTTATTAGAGACAGGTCACGGCTACACCTTC.

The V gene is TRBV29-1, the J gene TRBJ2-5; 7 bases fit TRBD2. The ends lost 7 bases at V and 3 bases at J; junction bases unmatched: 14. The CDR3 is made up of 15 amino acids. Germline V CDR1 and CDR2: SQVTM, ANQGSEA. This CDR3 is CSARGLGGREETQYF. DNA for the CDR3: TGCAGCGCCCGGGGTCTGGGCGGGAGAGAAGAGACCCAGTACTTC.

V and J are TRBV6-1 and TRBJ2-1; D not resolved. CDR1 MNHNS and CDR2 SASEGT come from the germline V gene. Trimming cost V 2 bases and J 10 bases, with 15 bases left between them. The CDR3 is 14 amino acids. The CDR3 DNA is TGTGCCAGCAGTGAAATGATGGGTCCTGGAGAGCAGTTCTTC. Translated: CASSEMMGPGEQFF.

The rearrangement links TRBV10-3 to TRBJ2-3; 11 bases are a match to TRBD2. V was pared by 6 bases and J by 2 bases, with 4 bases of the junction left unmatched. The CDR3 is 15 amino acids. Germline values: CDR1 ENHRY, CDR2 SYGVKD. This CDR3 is CAISGLAGATDTQYF. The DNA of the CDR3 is TGTGCCATCAGCGGACTAGCGGGCGCCACAGATACGCAGTATTTT.